This T cell receptor (beta chain) derives from a study of blood T cell repertoires in COVID-19 (dated by TCRdb to the early 2020s). In the study overall: Samples covering the acute and convalescent phases of COVID-19 were provided by collaborators in the United States, Italy and Spain. The material from the prospective study consisted of cDNA or gDNA derived from T cells, B-cell-depleted T cells, or PBMCs. Deeply sampled blood TCRbeta repertoires from subjects exposed to, actively infected with, or recovered from COVID-19 were included in the dataset. A freely available public database, intended as a resource for researchers studying the immune response to SARS-CoV-2, is where the repertoires were released. The samples were drawn from the first 160 participants of the ongoing ImmuneRACE study and from over a thousand subjects provided by 6 global collaborators. Nearly every sample came with metadata listing a de-identified subject ID, COVID-19 status, age in years and sex. HLA class I and class II types, where available, came from metadata supplied by the sample provider rather than from assay-based typing.

Results and caveats for the whole study, not just this receptor: Clinical and demographic metadata were provided uncurated, with the amount varying by source and participant.

The immunoSEQ Assay, a bias-controlled multiplex PCR, was used to amplify TCRbeta CDR3 regions from genomic DNA. Concerning the study's data processing: Within the assay, amplification of reference gene primers was used to estimate how many nucleated cells each sample contained. Sequence reads were collapsed and filtered to measure the absolute abundance of every unique TCRbeta CDR3 rearrangement. For each sample, productive Simpson clonality was calculated by taking the square root of Simpson's diversity index across productive rearrangements. TCRdb provides this immuneACCESS table in a form limited to in-frame rearrangements. Some clones are lacking; in checked studies, under half of them reflect an unresolved V gene, and why the rest are absent is not known. The D gene and trimming were derived from the DNA, and the V and J assignments and clone size from that table. This sample is represented by roughly 200,000 clones; about 86% of them were singletons. The top ten clonotypes cover about 6% of the sample.

The CDR3 starts with the cysteine, ends with the phenylalanine, and has 15 residues. Of all the DNA, just the CDR3 is kept, 45 bases in frame from base 1. The germline V end is reduced by 5 bases and the J end by 1 base; junction bases left unmatched: 3. CDR1 MDHEN and CDR2 SYDVKM were looked up in the germline V gene. A remark on this clone: Its binding antigen is unknown. Per-base qualities were not stored, and no clone one base away is much larger.

A second Seattle source provided samples from volunteer blood donors who had recovered from COVID-19. The collaborating institutions used their own protocols to collect whole blood in K2EDTA tubes. Collaborator samples were shipped for TCRbeta analysis as frozen whole blood, isolated PBMCs, or DNA extracted from either sample type. The TCR was taken from a man in his 60s who had recovered from COVID-19. In this chain, TRBV28 is recombined with TRBJ1-5, and 9 junction bases match TRBD1. Sequencing was carried out using peripheral blood. CDR3 protein: CASSRDRASNQPQHF. The DNA sequence reads TGTGCCAGCAGTCGGGACAGGGCGAGCAATCAGCCCCAGCATTTT.